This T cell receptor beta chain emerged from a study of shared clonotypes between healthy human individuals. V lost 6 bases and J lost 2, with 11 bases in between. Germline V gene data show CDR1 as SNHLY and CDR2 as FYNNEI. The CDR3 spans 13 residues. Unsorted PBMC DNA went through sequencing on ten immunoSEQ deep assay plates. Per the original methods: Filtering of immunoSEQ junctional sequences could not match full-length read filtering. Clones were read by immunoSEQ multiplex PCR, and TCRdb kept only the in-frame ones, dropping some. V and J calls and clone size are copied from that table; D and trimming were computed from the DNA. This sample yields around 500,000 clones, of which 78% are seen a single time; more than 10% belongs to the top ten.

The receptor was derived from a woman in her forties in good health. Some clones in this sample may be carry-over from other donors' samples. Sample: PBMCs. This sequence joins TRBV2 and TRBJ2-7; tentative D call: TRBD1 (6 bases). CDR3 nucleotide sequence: TGTGCCAGCAGCCTCAGGGGCCCCTACGAGCAGTACTTC. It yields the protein CASSLRGPYEQYF.